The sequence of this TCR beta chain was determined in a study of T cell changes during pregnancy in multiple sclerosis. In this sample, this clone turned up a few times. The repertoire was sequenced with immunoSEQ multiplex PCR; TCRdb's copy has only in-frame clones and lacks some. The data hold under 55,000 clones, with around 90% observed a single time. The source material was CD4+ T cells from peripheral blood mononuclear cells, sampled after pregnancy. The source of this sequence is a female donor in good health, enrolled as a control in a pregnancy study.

CDR3 coding DNA: TGCGCCAGCAGCTTAACGGACAGTCAGGGGAACCAAGCTTTCTTT. Translation: CASSLTDSQGNQAFF. The chain joins TRBV5-1 to TRBJ1-1; maybe TRBD1 (6 bases). Germline loops: CDR1 SGHRS, CDR2 YFSETQ. V was shortened by 2 bases and J by 9 bases, with 20 bases between the two germline ends. The CDR3 covers 15 residues.